One T cell receptor beta chain is described in this entry. Its antigen is as yet unknown. CDR3 length equals 14 residues. Germline CDR1 LGHNA, CDR2 YNFKEQ. Trimming stripped 3 bases from V and 4 bases from J, with 12 bases between. With the ViraFEST assay, the study expanded antigen-specific CD4+ T cells using viral peptide pools, then sequenced them. Cultured cells yielded isolated CD4+ T cells after roughly 11 days. Nucleocapsid antibody tests were negative, and the vaccine recipients had no prior SARS-CoV-2 infection. Researchers reported culturing 2 million to 2.5 million PBMC in each well, adding around 10 IU/ml IL-2 and roughly 10 ug/ml peptides. The sample originates from a study of vaccination effects on CD4 cells after COVID-19. Only in-frame clones appear in the TCRdb table, and some are missing; sequencing was by immunoSEQ multiplex PCR. Of about 23,000 clones listed, about 74% are singletons.

The study, taken as a whole, reports: After vaccination, at late timepoints, clones induced by infection and by vaccine contracted markedly.

Sequenced material: CD4+ T cells from PBMCs cultured with SARS-CoV-2 spike peptides, taken before COVID-19 vaccination. The sequence derives from a human donor who received a COVID-19 vaccine. The chain is built from TRBV4-2 and TRBJ1-1; a weak D match, TRBD1 (5 bases). The chain's CDR3 is CASSQGRGTTEAFF. The CDR3 nucleotides are TGTGCCAGCAGCCAGGGCAGAGGGACCACTGAAGCTTTCTTT.